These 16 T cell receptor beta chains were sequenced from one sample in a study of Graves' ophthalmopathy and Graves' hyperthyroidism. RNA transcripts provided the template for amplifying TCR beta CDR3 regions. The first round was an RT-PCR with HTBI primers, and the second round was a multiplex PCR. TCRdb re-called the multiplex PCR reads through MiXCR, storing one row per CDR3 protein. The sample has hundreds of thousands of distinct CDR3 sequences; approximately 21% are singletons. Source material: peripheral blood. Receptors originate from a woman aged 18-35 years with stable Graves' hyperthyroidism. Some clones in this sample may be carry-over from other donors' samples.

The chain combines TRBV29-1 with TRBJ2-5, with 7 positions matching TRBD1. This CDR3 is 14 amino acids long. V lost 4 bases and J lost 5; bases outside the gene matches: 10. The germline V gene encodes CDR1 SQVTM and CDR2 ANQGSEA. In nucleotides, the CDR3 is TGCAGCGTTGGACAGGGTACCAGTTTTGAGACCCAGTACTTC. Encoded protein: CSVGQGTSFETQYF.

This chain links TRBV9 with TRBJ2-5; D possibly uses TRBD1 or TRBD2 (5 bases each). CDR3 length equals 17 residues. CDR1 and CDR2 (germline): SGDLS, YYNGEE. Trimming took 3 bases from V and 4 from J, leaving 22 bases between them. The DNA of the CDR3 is TGTGCCAGCAGCGAGGGGATGGCACTAGGGCCGGGAGAGACCCAGTACTTC. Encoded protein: CASSEGMALGPGETQYF.

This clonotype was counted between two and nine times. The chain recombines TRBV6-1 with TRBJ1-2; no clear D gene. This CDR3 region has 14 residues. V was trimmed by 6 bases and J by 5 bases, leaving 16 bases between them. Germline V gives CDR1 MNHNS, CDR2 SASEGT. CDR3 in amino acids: CASRPPGVRYGYTF. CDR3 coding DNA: TGTGCCAGCAGGCCCCCCGGGGTGAGGTATGGCTACACCTTC.

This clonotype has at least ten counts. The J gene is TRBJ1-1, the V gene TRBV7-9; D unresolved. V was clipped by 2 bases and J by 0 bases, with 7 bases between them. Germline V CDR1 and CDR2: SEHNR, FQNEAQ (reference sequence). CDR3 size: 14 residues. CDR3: CASSLNQLNTEAFF. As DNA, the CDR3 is TGTGCCAGCAGCTTAAACCAATTGAACACTGAAGCTTTCTTT.

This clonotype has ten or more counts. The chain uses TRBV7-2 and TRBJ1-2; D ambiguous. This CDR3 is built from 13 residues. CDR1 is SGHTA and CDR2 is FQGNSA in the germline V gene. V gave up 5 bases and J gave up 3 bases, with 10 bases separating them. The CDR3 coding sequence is TGTGCCAGCAGCCCAGGATCTTACTATGGCTACACCTTC. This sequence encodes CASSPGSYYGYTF.

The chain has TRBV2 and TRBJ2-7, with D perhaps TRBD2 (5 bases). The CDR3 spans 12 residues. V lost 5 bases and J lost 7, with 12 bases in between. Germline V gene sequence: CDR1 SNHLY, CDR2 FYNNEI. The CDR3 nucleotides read TGTGCCAGCAGTTTCGGTAGCGTGGAGCAGTACTTC. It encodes CASSFGSVEQYF.

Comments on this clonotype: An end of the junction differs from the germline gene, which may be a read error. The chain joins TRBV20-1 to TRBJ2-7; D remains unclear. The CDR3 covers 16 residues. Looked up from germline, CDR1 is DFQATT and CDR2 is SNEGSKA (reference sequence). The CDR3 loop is CSAEKAQSPLRYDQYF. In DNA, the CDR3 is TGCAGTGCTGAGAAGGCCCAATCGCCCCTCCGCTACGATCAGTACTTT.

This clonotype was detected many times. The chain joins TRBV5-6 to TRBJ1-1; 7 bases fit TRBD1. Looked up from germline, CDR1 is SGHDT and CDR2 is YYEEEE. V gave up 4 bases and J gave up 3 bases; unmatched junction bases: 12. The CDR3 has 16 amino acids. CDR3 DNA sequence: TGTGCCAGCAGCCCAGTACCGGGGACAGACCACACTGAAGCTTTCTTT. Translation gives CASSPVPGTDHTEAFF.

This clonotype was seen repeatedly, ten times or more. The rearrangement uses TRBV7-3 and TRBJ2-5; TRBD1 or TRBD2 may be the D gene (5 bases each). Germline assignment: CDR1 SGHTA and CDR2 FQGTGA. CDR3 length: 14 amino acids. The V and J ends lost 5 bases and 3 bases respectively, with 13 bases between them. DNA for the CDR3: TGTGCCAGCAGCCCTACCGGGGCTAAAGAGACCCAGTACTTC. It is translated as CASSPTGAKETQYF.

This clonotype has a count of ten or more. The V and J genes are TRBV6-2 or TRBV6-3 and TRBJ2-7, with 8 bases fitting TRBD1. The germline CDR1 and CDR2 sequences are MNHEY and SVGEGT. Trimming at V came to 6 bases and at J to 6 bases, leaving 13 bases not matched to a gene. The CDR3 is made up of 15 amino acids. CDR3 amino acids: CASSNRQGISFEQYF. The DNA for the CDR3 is TGTGCCAGCAGCAATCGACAGGGGATCTCTTTCGAGCAGTACTTC.

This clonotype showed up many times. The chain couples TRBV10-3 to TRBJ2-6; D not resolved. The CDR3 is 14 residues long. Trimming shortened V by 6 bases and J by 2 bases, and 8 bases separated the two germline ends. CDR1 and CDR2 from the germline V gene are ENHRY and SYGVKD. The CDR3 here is CAISLDPGANVLTF. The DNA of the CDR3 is TGTGCCATCAGCCTAGACCCTGGGGCCAACGTCCTGACTTTC.

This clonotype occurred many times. CDR3 sequence: CSASGRGQETQYF. The DNA for the CDR3 is TGCAGTGCTAGCGGGAGAGGGCAAGAGACCCAGTACTTC. This chain uses TRBV20-1 with TRBJ2-5; maybe TRBD2 (6 bases). V lost 3 bases and J 2 bases, leaving 10 bases between the germline ends. CDR1 is DFQATT, CDR2 SNEGSKA, per germline (reference sequence). The CDR3 is made up of 13 amino acids.

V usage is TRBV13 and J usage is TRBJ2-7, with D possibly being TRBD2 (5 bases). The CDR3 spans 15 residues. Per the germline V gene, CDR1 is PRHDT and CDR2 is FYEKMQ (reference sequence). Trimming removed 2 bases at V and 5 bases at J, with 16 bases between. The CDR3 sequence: CASSLRGRDPDEQYF. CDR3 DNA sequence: TGTGCCAGCAGCTTACGAGGACGGGATCCCGACGAGCAGTACTTC.

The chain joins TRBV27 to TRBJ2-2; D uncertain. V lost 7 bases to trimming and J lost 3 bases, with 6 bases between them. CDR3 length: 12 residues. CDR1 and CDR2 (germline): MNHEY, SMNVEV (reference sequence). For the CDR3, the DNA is TGTGCCAGCACAACCCACACCGGGGAGCTGTTTTTT. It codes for CASTTHTGELFF.

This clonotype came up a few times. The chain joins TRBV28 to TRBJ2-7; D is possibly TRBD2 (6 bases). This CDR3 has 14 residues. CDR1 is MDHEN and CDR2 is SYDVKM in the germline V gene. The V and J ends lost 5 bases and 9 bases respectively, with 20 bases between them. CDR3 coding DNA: TGTGCCAGCAGTACGGGACTTGGGGGGATCGGGCAGTACTTC. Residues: CASSTGLGGIGQYF. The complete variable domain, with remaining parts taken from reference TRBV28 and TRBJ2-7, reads DVKVTQSSRYLVKRTGEKVFLECVQDMDHENMFWYRQDPGLGLRLIYFSYDVKMKEKGDIPEGYSVSREKKERFSLILESASTNQTSMYLCASSTGLGGIGQYFGPGTRLTVT.

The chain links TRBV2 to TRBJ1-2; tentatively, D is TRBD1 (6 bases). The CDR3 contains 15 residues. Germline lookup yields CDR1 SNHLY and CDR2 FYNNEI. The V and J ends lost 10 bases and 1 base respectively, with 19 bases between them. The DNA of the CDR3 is TGTGCCACCGGGACACCCGCTACTCTTAACTATGGCTACACCTTC. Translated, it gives CATGTPATLNYGYTF. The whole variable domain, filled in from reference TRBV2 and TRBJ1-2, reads EPEVTQTPSHQVTQMGQEVILRCVPISNHLYFYWYRQILGQKVEFLVSFYNNEISEKSEIFDDQFSVERPDGSNFTLKIRSTKLEDSAMYFCATGTPATLNYGYTFGSGTRLTVV.